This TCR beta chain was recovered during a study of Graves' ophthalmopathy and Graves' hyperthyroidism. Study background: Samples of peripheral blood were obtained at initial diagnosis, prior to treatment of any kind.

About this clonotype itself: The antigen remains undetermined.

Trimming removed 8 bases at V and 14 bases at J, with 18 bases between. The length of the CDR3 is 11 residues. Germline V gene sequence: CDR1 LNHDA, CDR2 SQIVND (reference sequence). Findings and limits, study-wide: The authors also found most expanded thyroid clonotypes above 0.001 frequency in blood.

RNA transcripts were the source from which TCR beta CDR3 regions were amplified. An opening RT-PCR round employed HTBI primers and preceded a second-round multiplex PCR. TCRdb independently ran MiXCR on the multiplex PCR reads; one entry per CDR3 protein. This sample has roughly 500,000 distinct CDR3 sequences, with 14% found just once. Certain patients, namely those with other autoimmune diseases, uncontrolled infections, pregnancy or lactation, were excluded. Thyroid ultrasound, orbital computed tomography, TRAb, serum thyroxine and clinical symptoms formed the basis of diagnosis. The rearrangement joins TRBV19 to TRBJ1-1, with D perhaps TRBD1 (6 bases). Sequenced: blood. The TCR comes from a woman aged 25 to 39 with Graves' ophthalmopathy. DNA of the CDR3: TGTGCCAGTCGAGGGGGGACGGTCGAATTCTTT. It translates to CASRGGTVEFF.